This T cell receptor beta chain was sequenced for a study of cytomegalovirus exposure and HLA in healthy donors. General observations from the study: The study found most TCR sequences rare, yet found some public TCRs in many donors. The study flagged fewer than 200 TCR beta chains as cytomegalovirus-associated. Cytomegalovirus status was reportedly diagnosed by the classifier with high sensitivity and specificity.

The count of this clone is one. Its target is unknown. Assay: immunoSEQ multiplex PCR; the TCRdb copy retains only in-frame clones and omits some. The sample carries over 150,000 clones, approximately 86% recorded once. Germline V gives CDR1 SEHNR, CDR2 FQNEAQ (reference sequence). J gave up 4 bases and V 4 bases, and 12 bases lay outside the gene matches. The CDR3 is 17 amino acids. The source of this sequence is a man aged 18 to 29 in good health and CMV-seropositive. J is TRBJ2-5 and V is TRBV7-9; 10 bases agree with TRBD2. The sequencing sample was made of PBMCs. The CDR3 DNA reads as TGTGCCAGCAGCTCCCCCTGGAGCGGGAGGGGCTTAGAGACCCAGTACTTC. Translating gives CASSSPWSGRGLETQYF.